Below, 22 T cell receptor beta chains from the same sample are listed, as sequenced in a study of shared clonotypes between healthy human individuals. TCRdb's table, derived via immunoSEQ multiplex PCR, lists solely in-frame clones and lacks some. The sample has a few hundred thousand clones, about 74% seen once; the top ten hold about a tenth. Sequenced: memory CD4+ T cells sorted from blood. Noted subset: CD45RA-negative fraction. These receptors came from a man in his thirties or forties in good health.

V is TRBV5-1 and J is TRBJ2-2, with D perhaps matching TRBD2 (5 bases). V lost 3 bases and J 7 bases, leaving 19 bases between the germline ends. The CDR3 runs to 16 residues. From germline, CDR1 is SGHRS and CDR2 YFSETQ. The CDR3 loop is CASSSLDGGLSGELFF. The CDR3 nucleotides read TGCGCCAGCAGCTCCCTAGATGGAGGACTGAGCGGGGAGCTGTTTTTT.

The rearrangement links TRBV5-1 to TRBJ2-3, with D uncertain. The germline gives CDR1 SGHRS, CDR2 YFSETQ. This CDR3 has 13 amino acids. V was pared by 4 bases and J by 6 bases, with 12 bases between. The CDR3 bases are TGCGCCAGCAGCCCCTCGCATGGGGATACGCAGTATTTT. Translated: CASSPSHGDTQYF.

This chain links TRBV11-2 with TRBJ2-2; D possibly corresponds to TRBD1 (6 bases). The CDR3 covers 18 residues. Trimming removed 2 bases from V and 0 bases from J, with 16 bases in between. Germline CDR1 is SGHAT and CDR2 is FQNNGV. The chain's CDR3 is CASSLFGTSLSNTGELFF. DNA for the CDR3: TGTGCCAGCAGCTTATTTGGGACAAGCCTCTCGAACACCGGGGAGCTGTTTTTT.

A word on this clone: This clone may be a read error of a much larger clone one base away. The V and J genes are TRBV19 and TRBJ1-1; 7 nucleotides match TRBD1. In germline, CDR1 is LNHDA, CDR2 SQIVND (reference sequence). This CDR3 comprises 12 residues. V dropped 5 bases and J dropped 6; count of bases not matched to a gene: 3. In DNA form, the CDR3 reads TGTGCCAGTAGTTGGCAGGGGGCTGAAGCTTTCTTT. Protein sequence: CASSWQGAEAFF.

The V and J genes are TRBV4-3 and TRBJ2-2; 9 nucleotides agree with TRBD2. Germline V gives CDR1 LGHNA, CDR2 YSLEER. This CDR3 has 19 residues. J was trimmed by 6 bases and V by 0 bases; bases with no gene match: 14. In nucleotides, the CDR3 is TGCGCCAGCAGCCAAGATCTCCCTTTCGGCGGGAGGGCCGCCGGGGAGCTGTTTTTT. Translating gives CASSQDLPFGGRAAGELFF.

This chain links TRBV15 with TRBJ1-3; tentatively, D is TRBD1 (6 bases). In germline, CDR1 is LNHNV, CDR2 YYDKDF (reference sequence). The CDR3 sequence is 15 residues long. V gave up 5 bases and J gave up 0 bases, with 11 bases separating them. CDR3 sequence (DNA): TGTGCCACCAGCCCGACAGGCATCTCTGGAAACACCATATATTTT. Translated, it gives CATSPTGISGNTIYF. The whole variable domain, filled in from reference TRBV15 and TRBJ1-3, reads DAMVIQNPRYQVTQFGKPVTLSCSQTLNHNVMYWYQQKSSQAPKLLFHYYDKDFNNEADTPDNFQSRRPNTSFCFLDIRSPGLGDTAMYLCATSPTGISGNTIYFGEGSWLTVV.

The rearrangement links TRBV4-1 to TRBJ2-5, with no clear D. The length of the CDR3 is 13 residues. Germline lookup yields CDR1 MGHRA and CDR2 YSYEKL. V lost 2 bases and J lost 2, with 6 bases in between. The CDR3, as DNA: TGCGCCAGCAGCCAATTAGTACAAGAGACCCAGTACTTC. This sequence encodes CASSQLVQETQYF.

The V gene is TRBV11-2, the J gene TRBJ2-7; D perhaps matches TRBD2 (5 bases). Germline assignment: CDR1 SGHAT and CDR2 FQNNGV. Trimming cost V 5 bases and J 3 bases, with 14 bases left between them. The CDR3 is made up of 14 amino acids. The CDR3 coding sequence is TGTGCCAGCAGCCCTAGCCGGAGCCTCTACGAGCAGTACTTC. Translated: CASSPSRSLYEQYF.

This clone was seen more than once but under ten times. The chain couples TRBV2 to TRBJ2-3; D unclear. The ends were cut back, 4 bases at V and 5 bases at J, with 7 bases in the middle. Germline CDR1 SNHLY, CDR2 FYNNEI. The CDR3 runs to 12 residues. CDR3 coding DNA: TGTGCCAGCAGTGTTCTACAAGATACGCAGTATTTT. It specifies CASSVLQDTQYF.

The chain joins TRBV29-1 to TRBJ2-5; 9 bases agree with TRBD1. CDR1 is SQVTM and CDR2 is ANQGSEA in the germline V gene. V lost 0 bases to trimming and J lost 0 bases; unmatched junction nucleotides: 5. This CDR3 is 16 amino acids long. The CDR3 protein is CSVEDGDRAYQETQYF. As DNA, the CDR3 is TGCAGCGTTGAAGATGGGGACAGGGCTTACCAAGAGACCCAGTACTTC.

This clone showed up just once. The V gene is TRBV28, the J gene TRBJ1-1; 9 nucleotides match TRBD1. The length of the CDR3 is 17 residues. Germline V CDR1 and CDR2: MDHEN, SYDVKM. V was clipped by 5 bases and J by 3 bases; unmatched bases: 13. CDR3: CASSPLNVDRGDTEAFF. Here the CDR3 DNA reads TGTGCCAGCAGTCCCCTCAACGTAGACAGGGGGGACACTGAAGCTTTCTTT.

The V gene is TRBV28, the J gene TRBJ1-2; D perhaps matches TRBD1 (5 bases). Between the trimmed V and J ends, which lost 10 bases and 2 bases, there was a span of 14 bases. This CDR3 has 13 amino acids. Germline V gene data show CDR1 as MDHEN and CDR2 as SYDVKM. The CDR3 is CATQWGHNYGYTF. CDR3 nucleotides: TGTGCCACACAATGGGGCCACAACTATGGCTACACCTTC.

This chain links TRBV28 with TRBJ1-2; D is possibly TRBD1 (6 bases). Between the trimmed V and J ends, which lost 6 bases and 9 bases, there was a span of 26 bases. The CDR3 length is 16 residues. Germline CDR1 reads MDHEN; CDR2 reads SYDVKM. The CDR3 is CASSPPGGQGLTRYTF. DNA for the CDR3: TGTGCCAGCAGCCCCCCCGGGGGACAAGGCCTCACGCGCTACACCTTC.

Note on this clone: One base away lies a much larger clone, so this may be a sequencing read error. Other DNA sequences in this specimen translate into the identical CDR3. V and J are TRBV5-1 and TRBJ2-1; 11 bases match TRBD2. Germline loops: CDR1 SGHRS, CDR2 YFSETQ. The length of the CDR3 is 16 residues. CDR3 DNA sequence: TGCGCTAGCAGCGTGACCGGGACTAGCGGACACAATGAGCAGTTCTTC. This codes for CASSVTGTSGHNEQFF. Filled out from reference TRBV5-1 and TRBJ2-1, the complete variable domain reads KAGVTQTPRYLIKTRGQQVTLSCSPISGHRSVSWYQQTPGQGLQFLFEYFSETQRNKGNFPGRFSGRQFSNSRSEMNVSTLELGDSALYLCASSVTGTSGHNEQFFGPGTRLTVL.

The gene calls are TRBV28 and TRBJ2-1; D remains ambiguous. Per the germline V gene, CDR1 is MDHEN and CDR2 is SYDVKM. V was shortened by 4 bases and J by 5 bases, with 3 bases between the two germline ends. The CDR3 sequence is 11 residues long. CDR3 residues: CASSYNNEQFF. The CDR3 DNA reads as TGTGCCAGCAGTTACAACAATGAGCAGTTCTTC.

This chain uses TRBV28 with TRBJ2-6; possibly TRBD1 for D (5 bases). The CDR3 sequence is 14 residues long. Per germline, CDR1 MDHEN and CDR2 SYDVKM. The germline V and J ends were trimmed by 8 bases and 1 base, with 9 bases remaining between them. The CDR3 protein is CASEDRSGANVLTF. CDR3 coding DNA: TGTGCCAGCGAAGACAGATCTGGGGCCAACGTCCTGACTTTC.

V gene TRBV29-1 combines with J gene TRBJ2-7, with unresolved D. Germline V CDR1 and CDR2: SQVTM, ANQGSEA. V lost 5 bases to trimming and J lost 2 bases, with 10 bases between them. This CDR3 is 12 amino acids long. Here the CDR3 DNA reads TGCAGCGTTATGCCAGGCCCCTACGAGCAGTACTTC. The encoded protein is CSVMPGPYEQYF.

The chain uses TRBV2 and TRBJ2-4, with 10 nucleotides matching TRBD1. Trimming at V came to 0 bases and at J to 9 bases, leaving 11 bases not matched to a gene. Germline-derived CDR1 and CDR2 are SNHLY and FYNNEI. The CDR3 has 17 amino acids. The CDR3 nucleotides read TGTGCCAGCAGTGAAGCGCTTCCGGGACAGGGGATGGGCATTCAGTACTTC. Amino acids: CASSEALPGQGMGIQYF.

V is TRBV21-1 and J is TRBJ2-7; the DNA was not compared with TRBD2, the D call given in the table. TRBV21-1 corresponds to a pseudogene. This CDR3 contains 16 residues. The CDR3 loop is CASSKVEGTLNYEQYF. CDR3 sequence (DNA): TGTGCCAGCAGCAAAGTTGAGGGCACCCTGAATTACGAGCAGTACTTC.

V usage is TRBV7-6 and J usage is TRBJ2-1; D is unresolved. There are 14 residues in the CDR3. The germline V and J ends were trimmed by 6 bases and 8 bases, with 17 bases remaining between them. From germline, CDR1 is SGHVS and CDR2 FNYEAQ. Here the CDR3 DNA reads TGTGCCAGCAGAGCGAGAGCCCAAACCGATGAGCAGTTCTTC. Its protein is CASRARAQTDEQFF. The full variable domain, its missing parts supplied by reference TRBV7-6 and TRBJ2-1, is GAGVSQSPRYKVTKRGQDVALRCDPISGHVSLYWYRQALGQGPEFLTYFNYEAQQDKSGLPNDRFSAERPEGSISTLTIQRTEQRDSAMYRCASRARAQTDEQFFGPGTRLTVL.

This clone was seen more than once but under ten times. The J gene is TRBJ2-1, the V gene TRBV5-1, with 10 bases aligning to TRBD2. The V and J ends lost 5 bases and 4 bases, in that order; junction bases with no gene match: 3. The CDR3 extends over 14 amino acids. Per the germline V gene, CDR1 is SGHRS and CDR2 is YFSETQ. CDR3 DNA sequence: TGCGCCAGCAGTCAAGCGGGAGGGTACAATGAGCAGTTCTTC. This translates into CASSQAGGYNEQFF.

The chain links TRBV7-8 to TRBJ2-5, with 11 bases aligning to TRBD2. CDR1 SGHVS and CDR2 FQNEAQ come from the germline V gene. V shed 3 bases and J 3 bases; nucleotides not matched to a gene: 6. The CDR3 covers 16 residues. CDR3 amino acids: CASSFSGGGTEETQYF. CDR3 in DNA: TGTGCCAGCAGCTTTAGCGGGGGGGGGACAGAAGAGACCCAGTACTTC.